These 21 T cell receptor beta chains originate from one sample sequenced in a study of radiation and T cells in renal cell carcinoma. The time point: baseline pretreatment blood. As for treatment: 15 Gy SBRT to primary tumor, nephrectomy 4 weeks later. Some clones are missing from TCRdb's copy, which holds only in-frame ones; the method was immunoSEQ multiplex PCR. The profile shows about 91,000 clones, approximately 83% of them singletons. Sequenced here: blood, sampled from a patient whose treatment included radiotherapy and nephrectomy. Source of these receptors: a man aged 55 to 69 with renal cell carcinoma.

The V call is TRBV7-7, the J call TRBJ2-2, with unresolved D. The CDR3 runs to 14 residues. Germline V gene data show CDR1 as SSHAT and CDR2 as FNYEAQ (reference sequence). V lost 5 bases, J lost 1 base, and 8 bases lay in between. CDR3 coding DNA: TGTGCCAGCAGCCAGGAGCTGAACACCGGGGAGCTGTTTTTT. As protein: CASSQELNTGELFF.

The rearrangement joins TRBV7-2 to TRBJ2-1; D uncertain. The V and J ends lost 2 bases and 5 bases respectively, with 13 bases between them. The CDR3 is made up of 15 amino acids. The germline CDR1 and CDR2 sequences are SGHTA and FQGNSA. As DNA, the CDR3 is TGTGCCAGCAGCTTACCCCGGCGGCAGAACAATGAGCAGTTCTTC. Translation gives CASSLPRRQNNEQFF.

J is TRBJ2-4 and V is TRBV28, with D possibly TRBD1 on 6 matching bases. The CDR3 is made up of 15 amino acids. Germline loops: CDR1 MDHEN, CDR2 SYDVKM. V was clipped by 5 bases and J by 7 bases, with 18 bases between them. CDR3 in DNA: TGTGCCAGCAGTCTCTCCGGGGCAGGGGTGAACATTCAGTACTTC. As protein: CASSLSGAGVNIQYF.

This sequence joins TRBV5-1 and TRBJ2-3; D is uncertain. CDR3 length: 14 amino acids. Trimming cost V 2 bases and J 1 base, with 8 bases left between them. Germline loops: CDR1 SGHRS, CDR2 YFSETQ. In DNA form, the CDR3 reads TGCGCCAGCAGCTTCGGATTTGGCACAGATACGCAGTATTTT. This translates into CASSFGFGTDTQYF.

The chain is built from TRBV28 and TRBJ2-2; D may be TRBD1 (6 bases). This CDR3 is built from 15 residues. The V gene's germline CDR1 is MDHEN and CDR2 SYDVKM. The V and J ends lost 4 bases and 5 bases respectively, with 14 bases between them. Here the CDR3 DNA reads TGTGCCAGCAGTTGGCCACAGGGAAATACCGGGGAGCTGTTTTTT. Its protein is CASSWPQGNTGELFF.

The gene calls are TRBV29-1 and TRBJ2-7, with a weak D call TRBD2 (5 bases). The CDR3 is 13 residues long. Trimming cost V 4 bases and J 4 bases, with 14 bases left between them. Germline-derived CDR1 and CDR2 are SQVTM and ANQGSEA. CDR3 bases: TGCAGCGTTGCCCCGGGGAACTCATACGAGCAGTACTTC. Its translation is CSVAPGNSYEQYF.

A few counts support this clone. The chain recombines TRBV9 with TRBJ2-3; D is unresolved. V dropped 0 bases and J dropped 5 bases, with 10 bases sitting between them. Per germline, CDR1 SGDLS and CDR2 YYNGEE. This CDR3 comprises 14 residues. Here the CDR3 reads CASSVDPRVDTQYF. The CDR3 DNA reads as TGTGCCAGCAGCGTAGACCCACGGGTAGATACGCAGTATTTT.

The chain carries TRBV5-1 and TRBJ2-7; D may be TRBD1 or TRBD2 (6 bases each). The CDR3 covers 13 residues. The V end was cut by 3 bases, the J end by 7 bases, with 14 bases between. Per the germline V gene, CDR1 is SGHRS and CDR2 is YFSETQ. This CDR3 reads CASSSGQSGEQYF. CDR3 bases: TGCGCCAGCAGCTCCGGACAGAGCGGGGAGCAGTACTTC.

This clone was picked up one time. CDR3 residues: CASSLGANTDTQYF. DNA of the CDR3: TGTGCCAGCAGCTTAGGGGCTAACACAGATACGCAGTATTTT. The V call is TRBV7-9, the J call TRBJ2-3; D ambiguous. Per the germline V gene, CDR1 is SEHNR and CDR2 is FQNEAQ (reference sequence). Trimming pared 1 base from V and 2 bases from J, leaving 7 bases between. CDR3 size: 14 residues.

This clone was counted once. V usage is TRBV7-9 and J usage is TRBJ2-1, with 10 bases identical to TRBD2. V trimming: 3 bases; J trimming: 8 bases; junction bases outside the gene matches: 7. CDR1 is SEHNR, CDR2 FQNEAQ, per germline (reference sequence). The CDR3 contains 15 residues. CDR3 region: CASSFGLAGADEQFF. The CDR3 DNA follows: TGTGCCAGCAGCTTCGGGCTAGCGGGAGCAGATGAGCAGTTCTTC.

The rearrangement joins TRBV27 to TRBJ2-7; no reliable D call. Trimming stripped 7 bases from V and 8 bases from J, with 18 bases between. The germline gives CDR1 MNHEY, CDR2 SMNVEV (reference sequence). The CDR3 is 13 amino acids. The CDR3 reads CASTPGLWKKQYF. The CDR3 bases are TGTGCCAGCACCCCGGGTTTGTGGAAGAAGCAGTACTTC.

This CDR3 is CASSSGPSYEQYF. The CDR3 region has the DNA TGTGCCAGCAGTTCGGGACCCTCTTACGAGCAGTACTTC. The V and J genes are TRBV27 and TRBJ2-7; D tentatively fits TRBD1 or TRBD2 (5 bases each). Trimming took 4 bases from V and 4 from J, leaving 11 bases between them. In germline, CDR1 is MNHEY, CDR2 SMNVEV (reference sequence). This CDR3 is built from 13 residues.

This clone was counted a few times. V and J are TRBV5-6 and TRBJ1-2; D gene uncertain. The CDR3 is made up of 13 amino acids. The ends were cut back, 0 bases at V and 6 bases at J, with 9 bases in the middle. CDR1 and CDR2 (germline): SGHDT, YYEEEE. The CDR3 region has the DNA TGTGCCAGCAGCTTGGGCCAGGAGCATGGCTACACCTTC. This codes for CASSLGQEHGYTF.

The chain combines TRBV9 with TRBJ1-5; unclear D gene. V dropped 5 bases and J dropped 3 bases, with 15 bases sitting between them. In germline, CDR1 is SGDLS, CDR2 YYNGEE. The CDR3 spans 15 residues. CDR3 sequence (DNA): TGTGCCAGCAGTCGAGACCCCGGCCCCAATCAGCCCCAGCATTTT. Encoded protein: CASSRDPGPNQPQHF.

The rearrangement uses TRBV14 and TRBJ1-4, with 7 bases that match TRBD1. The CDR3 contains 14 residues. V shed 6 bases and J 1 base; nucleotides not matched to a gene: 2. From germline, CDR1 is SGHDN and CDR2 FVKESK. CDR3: CASSRQGTNEKLFF. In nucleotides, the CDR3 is TGTGCCAGCAGTCGACAGGGAACTAATGAAAAACTGTTTTTT.

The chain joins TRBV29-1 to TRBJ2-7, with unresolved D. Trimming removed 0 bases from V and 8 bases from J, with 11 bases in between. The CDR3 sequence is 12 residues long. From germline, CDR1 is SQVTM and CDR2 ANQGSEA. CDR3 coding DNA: TGCAGCGTTGAAGATGAGTGGAGCCAGCAGTACTTC. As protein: CSVEDEWSQQYF.

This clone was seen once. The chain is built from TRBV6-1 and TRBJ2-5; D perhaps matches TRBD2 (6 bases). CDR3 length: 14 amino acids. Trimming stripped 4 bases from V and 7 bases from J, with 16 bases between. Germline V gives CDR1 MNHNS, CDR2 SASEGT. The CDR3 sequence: CASSAGQAGGTQYF. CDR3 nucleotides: TGTGCCAGCAGTGCGGGCCAGGCCGGGGGGACCCAGTACTTC.

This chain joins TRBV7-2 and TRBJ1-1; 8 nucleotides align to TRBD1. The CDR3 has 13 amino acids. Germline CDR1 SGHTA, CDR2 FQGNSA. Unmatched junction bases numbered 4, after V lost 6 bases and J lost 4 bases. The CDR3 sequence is CASRRQGTTEAFF. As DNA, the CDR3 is TGTGCCAGCAGACGACAGGGGACCACTGAAGCTTTCTTT.

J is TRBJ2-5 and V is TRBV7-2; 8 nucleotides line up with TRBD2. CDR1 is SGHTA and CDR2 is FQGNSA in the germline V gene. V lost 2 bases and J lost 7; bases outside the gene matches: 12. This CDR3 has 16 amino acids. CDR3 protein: CASSLNPGRAQGTQYF. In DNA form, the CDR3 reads TGTGCCAGCAGCTTAAACCCCGGGAGGGCCCAGGGGACCCAGTACTTC.

As DNA, the CDR3 is TGTGCCAGCAGCCCCCAGGGACGGCGGAACACTGAAGCTTTCTTT. The encoded protein is CASSPQGRRNTEAFF. The genes are TRBV11-3 and TRBJ1-1; a weak D match, TRBD1 (5 bases). The CDR3 length is 15 residues. V lost 5 bases to trimming and J lost 1 base, with 14 bases between them. CDR1 is SGHNT and CDR2 is YENEEA in the germline V gene.

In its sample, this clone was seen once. CDR3 nucleotides: TGTGCCAGCAGCCGAACTCGACTAAACAGGGATCCCTACGAGCAGTACTTC. Translating it yields CASSRTRLNRDPYEQYF. V usage is TRBV27 and J usage is TRBJ2-7, with D tentatively TRBD1 (6 bases). The CDR3 loop spans 17 amino acids. V lost 6 bases to trimming and J lost 2 bases, with 23 bases between them. Germline V gene sequence: CDR1 MNHEY, CDR2 SMNVEV (reference sequence).